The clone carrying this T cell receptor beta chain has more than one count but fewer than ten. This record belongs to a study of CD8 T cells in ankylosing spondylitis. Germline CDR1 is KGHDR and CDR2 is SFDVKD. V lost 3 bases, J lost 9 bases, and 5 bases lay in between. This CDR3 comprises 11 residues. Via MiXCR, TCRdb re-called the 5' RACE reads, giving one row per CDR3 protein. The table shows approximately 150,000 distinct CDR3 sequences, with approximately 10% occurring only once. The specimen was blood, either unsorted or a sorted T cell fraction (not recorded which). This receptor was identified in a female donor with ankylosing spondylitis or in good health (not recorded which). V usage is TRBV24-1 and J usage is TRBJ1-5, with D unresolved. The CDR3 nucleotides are TGTGCCACCAGTGATGGAGGGCCCCAGCATTTT. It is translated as CATSDGGPQHF.